These T cell receptor beta chains were read from a single sample in a study of T cells after yellow fever vaccination. TCRdb passed the 5' RACE reads through MiXCR, listing each CDR3 protein once. This table holds approximately 120,000 distinct CDR3 sequences, almost 9% found once. This specimen consisted of CD8+ T cells sorted from PBMCs, obtained on the day of the yellow fever booster vaccination. These receptors originate from a man aged 18 to 29 who received the YFV17D yellow fever vaccine. Each CDR3 is given with its conserved first and last residue. Fields, in order: V gene, J gene, clone size, D gene, CDR3 protein, CDR3 DNA. D genes are given only for firm matches. Clone size is shown for a subset of rows, as once, few, many or a class of expanded clone.

v_gene: TRBV5-5; j_gene: TRBJ1-1; abundance: many; d_gene: -; CDR3aa: CASSLGGDTEAFF; CDR3nt: TGTGCCAGCAGCCTGGGGGGGGATACTGAAGCTTTCTTT
v_gene: TRBV11-2; j_gene: TRBJ2-5; abundance: -; d_gene: TRBD1; CDR3aa: CASSWTGGQETQYF; CDR3nt: TGTGCCAGCAGCTGGACAGGGGGCCAGGAGACCCAGTACTTC
v_gene: TRBV2; j_gene: TRBJ2-7; abundance: few; d_gene: TRBD1; CDR3aa: CASSEAPTGTGFDEQYF; CDR3nt: TGTGCCAGCAGTGAAGCACCGACAGGGACGGGGTTTGACGAGCAGTACTTC
v_gene: TRBV6-5; j_gene: TRBJ2-3; abundance: -; d_gene: -; CDR3aa: CASSQNGGLADTQYF; CDR3nt: TGTGCCAGCAGCCAGAACGGGGGGCTAGCAGATACGCAGTATTTT
v_gene: TRBV6-2/TRBV6-3; j_gene: TRBJ2-1; abundance: -; d_gene: TRBD2; CDR3aa: CASSYSSSGGASYNEQFF; CDR3nt: TGTGCCAGCAGCTATTCCTCTAGCGGGGGGGCCTCCTACAATGAGCAGTTCTTC
v_gene: TRBV12-3/TRBV12-4; j_gene: TRBJ1-1; abundance: few; d_gene: -; CDR3aa: CASSLKSGPGGTEAFF; CDR3nt: TGTGCCAGCAGTTTAAAATCGGGTCCCGGGGGGACTGAAGCTTTCTTT
v_gene: TRBV6-1; j_gene: TRBJ1-1; abundance: many; d_gene: -; CDR3aa: CASSEVAGTSEAFF; CDR3nt: TGTGCCAGCAGTGAGGTAGCCGGGACTTCTGAAGCTTTCTTT
v_gene: TRBV6-6; j_gene: TRBJ2-5; abundance: few; d_gene: -; CDR3aa: CASSARLVRETQYF; CDR3nt: TGTGCCAGCAGTGCTAGACTAGTTCGAGAGACCCAGTACTTC
v_gene: TRBV6-5; j_gene: TRBJ1-6; abundance: -; d_gene: -; CDR3aa: CATKTGSSPLHF; CDR3nt: TGTGCCACCAAAACAGGGAGCTCCCCCCTCCACTTT
v_gene: TRBV29-1; j_gene: TRBJ1-1; abundance: -; d_gene: TRBD1; CDR3aa: CSARTGGVNTEAFF; CDR3nt: TGCAGCGCCCGGACAGGGGGTGTTAACACTGAAGCTTTCTTT
v_gene: TRBV2; j_gene: TRBJ1-1; abundance: few; d_gene: -; CDR3aa: CASLWSGEMNTEAFF; CDR3nt: TGTGCCAGCCTTTGGTCAGGAGAGATGAACACTGAAGCTTTCTTT
v_gene: TRBV7-9; j_gene: TRBJ2-5; abundance: -; d_gene: TRBD2; CDR3aa: CASGPSGSGGLQETQYF; CDR3nt: TGTGCCAGCGGACCCTCGGGGAGCGGGGGGCTCCAAGAGACCCAGTACTTC
v_gene: TRBV19; j_gene: TRBJ1-2; abundance: -; d_gene: -; CDR3aa: CASSISGQSYGYTF; CDR3nt: TGTGCCAGTAGTATCAGCGGACAGAGCTATGGCTACACCTTC
v_gene: TRBV30; j_gene: TRBJ2-7; abundance: few; d_gene: -; CDR3aa: CAWSILDSGEQYF; CDR3nt: TGTGCCTGGAGTATTCTGGACAGTGGAGAGCAGTACTTC
v_gene: TRBV5-1; j_gene: TRBJ1-2; abundance: few; d_gene: TRBD1; CDR3aa: CASRTDRVRYGYTF; CDR3nt: TGCGCCAGCAGAACGGACAGGGTGAGGTATGGCTACACCTTC
v_gene: TRBV9; j_gene: TRBJ2-2; abundance: few; d_gene: -; CDR3aa: CASSVVPGATGELFF; CDR3nt: TGTGCCAGCAGCGTAGTTCCAGGGGCCACCGGGGAGCTGTTTTTT
v_gene: TRBV6-4; j_gene: TRBJ2-3; abundance: many; d_gene: TRBD2; CDR3aa: CASSATSGGTDTQYF; CDR3nt: TGTGCCAGCAGTGCAACTAGCGGGGGCACAGATACGCAGTATTTT
v_gene: TRBV6-6; j_gene: TRBJ2-5; abundance: few; d_gene: -; CDR3aa: CASSYSWGGATQYF; CDR3nt: TGTGCCAGCAGTTACTCGTGGGGGGGCGCGACCCAGTACTTC
v_gene: TRBV10-3; j_gene: TRBJ2-1; abundance: many; d_gene: TRBD1; CDR3aa: CAISAIQGADNEQFF; CDR3nt: TGTGCCATCAGTGCAATCCAGGGGGCGGACAATGAGCAGTTCTTC
v_gene: TRBV6-5; j_gene: TRBJ1-2; abundance: few; d_gene: -; CDR3aa: CASRIRGAGNYGYTF; CDR3nt: TGTGCCAGCAGGATTAGGGGAGCAGGGAACTATGGCTACACCTTC
v_gene: TRBV12-3/TRBV12-4; j_gene: TRBJ1-2; abundance: few; d_gene: -; CDR3aa: CASSFPTLRGYTF; CDR3nt: TGTGCCAGCAGTTTCCCCACCCTCAGGGGCTACACCTTC
v_gene: TRBV7-3; j_gene: TRBJ1-1; abundance: few; d_gene: -; CDR3aa: CASSLTLATEAFF; CDR3nt: TGTGCCAGCAGCTTAACGTTGGCCACTGAAGCTTTCTTT
v_gene: TRBV7-9; j_gene: TRBJ1-5; abundance: many; d_gene: -; CDR3aa: CASSWGGGDQPQHF; CDR3nt: TGTGCCAGCAGCTGGGGTGGGGGGGATCAGCCCCAGCATTTT
v_gene: TRBV29-1; j_gene: TRBJ2-6; abundance: many; d_gene: -; CDR3aa: CSVPGPTLTGANVLTF; CDR3nt: TGCAGCGTACCGGGACCCACCTTAACTGGGGCCAACGTCCTGACTTTC
v_gene: TRBV27; j_gene: TRBJ2-3; abundance: -; d_gene: TRBD1; CDR3aa: CASGAGTGTQYF; CDR3nt: TGTGCCAGCGGAGCCGGGACAGGGACGCAGTATTTT
v_gene: TRBV2; j_gene: TRBJ2-7; abundance: few; d_gene: -; CDR3aa: CASIALVAGHEQYF; CDR3nt: TGTGCCAGCATAGCCTTGGTCGCGGGCCACGAGCAGTACTTC
v_gene: TRBV12-3/TRBV12-4; j_gene: TRBJ2-1; abundance: -; d_gene: -; CDR3aa: CASSLTGLRDNEQFF; CDR3nt: TGTGCCAGCAGTTTAACGGGGCTTCGGGACAATGAGCAGTTCTTC
v_gene: TRBV4-3; j_gene: TRBJ1-2; abundance: few; d_gene: TRBD1; CDR3aa: CASSPHLGGQPSTF; CDR3nt: TGCGCCAGCAGCCCTCACCTCGGGGGACAGCCTTCCACCTTC
v_gene: TRBV5-1; j_gene: TRBJ1-1; abundance: few; d_gene: TRBD1; CDR3aa: CASSTGTGGTEAFF; CDR3nt: TGCGCCAGCAGCACCGGGACAGGGGGCACTGAAGCTTTCTTT
v_gene: TRBV5-1; j_gene: TRBJ2-3; abundance: few; d_gene: TRBD2; CDR3aa: CASSFTSGGPTDTQYF; CDR3nt: TGCGCCAGCAGCTTCACTAGCGGGGGGCCCACAGATACGCAGTATTTT
v_gene: TRBV7-8; j_gene: TRBJ2-2; abundance: -; d_gene: -; CDR3aa: CASSPLTNTGELFF; CDR3nt: TGTGCCAGCAGCCCACTTACGAACACCGGGGAGCTGTTTTTT
v_gene: TRBV5-5; j_gene: TRBJ1-5; abundance: few; d_gene: TRBD1; CDR3aa: CASSLRTATGGVNQPQHF; CDR3nt: TGTGCCAGCAGCCTTCGGACGGCGACAGGGGGCGTCAATCAGCCCCAGCATTTT
v_gene: TRBV10-2; j_gene: TRBJ1-6; abundance: few; d_gene: -; CDR3aa: CASSETGLSSYNSPLHF; CDR3nt: TGCGCCAGCAGTGAGACGGGTTTGAGCTCCTATAATTCACCCCTCCACTTT
v_gene: TRBV4-1; j_gene: TRBJ1-1; abundance: -; d_gene: TRBD1; CDR3aa: CASSQERQGAVNTEAFF; CDR3nt: TGCGCCAGCAGCCAAGAGAGACAGGGGGCCGTGAACACTGAAGCTTTCTTT
v_gene: TRBV10-3; j_gene: TRBJ1-5; abundance: -; d_gene: -; CDR3aa: CAISDYKGRISNQPQHF; CDR3nt: TGTGCCATCAGTGACTACAAGGGGAGAATAAGTAATCAGCCCCAGCATTTT
v_gene: TRBV5-1; j_gene: TRBJ2-7; abundance: -; d_gene: -; CDR3aa: CASSLVIGSYRTYEQYF; CDR3nt: TGCGCCAGCAGCTTGGTCATAGGGTCATATCGGACGTACGAGCAGTACTTC
v_gene: TRBV9; j_gene: TRBJ2-1; abundance: -; d_gene: TRBD1; CDR3aa: CASSASGTGARNEQFF; CDR3nt: TGTGCCAGCAGCGCCTCCGGGACAGGGGCCCGCAATGAGCAGTTCTTC
v_gene: TRBV4-3; j_gene: TRBJ2-3; abundance: many; d_gene: TRBD2; CDR3aa: CASSQDHIAGGLTDTQYF; CDR3nt: TGCGCCAGCAGCCAAGACCACATAGCGGGGGGGCTCACAGATACGCAGTATTTT
v_gene: TRBV4-3; j_gene: TRBJ2-7; abundance: few; d_gene: TRBD2; CDR3aa: CASSQDSAGGLRSYEQYF; CDR3nt: TGCGCCAGCAGCCAAGATAGCGCGGGGGGGCTAAGGTCCTACGAGCAGTACTTC
v_gene: TRBV24-1; j_gene: TRBJ2-1; abundance: few; d_gene: TRBD1; CDR3aa: CATGTGASDEQFF; CDR3nt: TGTGCCACCGGGACAGGCGCTTCCGATGAGCAGTTCTTC
v_gene: TRBV7-6; j_gene: TRBJ2-1; abundance: few; d_gene: -; CDR3aa: CASSLVGRDNEQFF; CDR3nt: TGTGCCAGCAGCTTAGTGGGCAGGGACAATGAGCAGTTCTTC
v_gene: TRBV12-3/TRBV12-4; j_gene: TRBJ2-7; abundance: few; d_gene: -; CDR3aa: CASSDGPSEQYF; CDR3nt: TGTGCCAGCTCGGACGGGCCCTCCGAGCAGTACTTC